The rows below give T cell receptor beta chains drawn from one sample of a study of beta chain features in type 1 diabetes. Clones were sequenced by immunoSEQ multiplex PCR, and TCRdb holds only the in-frame ones, with some missing. The repertoire includes about 150,000 clones, approximately 52% of them detected once, and around 0.43% sits in the top ten. The sample was Tregs from blood. The receptors were gathered from a young man in good health. Each CDR3 is given with its conserved first and last residue. Each record gives: J gene, D gene, CDR3 length, V gene, clone size, CDR3 protein, CDR3 DNA. A D gene is named only where the DNA matches it firmly. Expanded clones get a size class; other rows say once, few or many, or leave the size out.

TRBJ1-6 | . | 14 | TRBV7-2 | few | CASSLAARNSPLHF | TGTGCCAGCAGCTTAGCGGCTCGAAATTCACCCCTCCACTTT
TRBJ1-4 | TRBD1 | 16 | TRBV5-8 | few | CASSLGTGTGDEKLFF | TGTGCCAGCAGCTTGGGTACCGGGACAGGGGATGAAAAACTGTTTTTT
TRBJ2-7 | . | 13 | TRBV7-2 | . | CASSPGVNYEQYF | TGTGCCAGCAGCCCAGGGGTAAACTACGAGCAGTACTTC
TRBJ1-4 | TRBD1 | 14 | TRBV27 | few | CASSGGGFREKLFF | TGTGCCAGCAGTGGAGGGGGCTTTCGAGAAAAACTGTTTTTT
TRBJ2-5 | . | 14 | TRBV4-2 | . | CASSYARFQETQYF | TGTGCCAGCAGCTACGCTAGATTCCAAGAGACCCAGTACTTC
TRBJ2-1 | TRBD2 | 15 | TRBV5-1 | few | CASSPVGTRHNEQFF | TGCGCCAGCAGCCCGGTCGGGACTAGACACAATGAGCAGTTCTTC
TRBJ2-1 | TRBD2 | 14 | TRBV5-1 | . | CASSWAGGHNEQFF | TGCGCCAGCAGCTGGGCGGGGGGCCACAATGAGCAGTTCTTC
TRBJ1-2 | . | 14 | TRBV4-2 | . | CASSQTGTDYGYTF | TGTGCCAGCAGCCAAACAGGGACGGACTATGGCTACACCTTC
TRBJ1-1 | . | 14 | TRBV7-2 | few | CASSLAQGATEAFF | TGTGCCAGCAGCTTAGCGCAAGGGGCCACTGAAGCTTTCTTT
TRBJ2-2 | . | 14 | TRBV9 | . | CASSKRTNTGELFF | TGTGCCAGCAGCAAGCGAACGAACACCGGGGAGCTGTTTTTT
TRBJ1-6 | TRBD1 | 14 | TRBV7-2 | . | CASSQRQGDSPLHF | TGTGCCAGCAGCCAGCGACAGGGAGACTCACCCCTCCACTTT
TRBJ2-2 | TRBD2 | 16 | TRBV10-2 | few | CASCLAGGMNTGELFF | TGCGCCAGTTGCCTAGCGGGGGGGATGAACACCGGGGAGCTGTTTTTT
TRBJ1-2 | TRBD1 | 14 | TRBV6-1 | . | CASDNGQGPYGYTF | TGTGCCAGCGACAACGGACAGGGCCCATATGGCTACACCTTC
TRBJ2-1 | . | 15 | TRBV27 | . | CASSLLRSPYNEQFF | TGTGCCAGCAGTTTACTGCGGTCTCCCTACAATGAGCAGTTCTTC
TRBJ1-1 | TRBD1 | 14 | TRBV10-3 | few | CAISIATGEGEAFF | TGTGCCATCAGCATCGCTACAGGGGAAGGTGAAGCTTTCTTT
TRBJ2-7 | TRBD1 | 14 | TRBV18 | few | CASSPRDSRYEQYF | TGTGCCAGCTCACCACGGGACAGCCGGTACGAGCAGTACTTC
TRBJ2-2 | . | 13 | TRBV9 | . | CASSVASTGELFF | TGTGCCAGCAGCGTAGCAAGCACTGGGGAGCTGTTTTTT
TRBJ2-7 | . | 13 | TRBV6-8 | few | CASSSGSWSEQYF | TGTGCCAGCAGTTCGGGGTCCTGGTCCGAGCAGTACTTC
TRBJ2-1 | . | 15 | TRBV7-6 | . | CASSLSLSVYNEQFF | TGTGCCAGCAGCTTAAGCCTATCGGTCTACAATGAGCAGTTCTTC
TRBJ2-7 | TRBD1 | 15 | TRBV18 | . | CASSPLQGEGSEQYF | TGTGCCAGCTCACCCCTTCAGGGGGAAGGCAGCGAGCAGTACTTC
TRBJ2-5 | . | 15 | TRBV23-1 | few | CASTQTAGYQETQYF | TGCGCCAGCACCCAAACGGCGGGGTACCAAGAGACCCAGTACTTC
TRBJ1-4 | . | 15 | TRBV28 | few | CASSSQTGYNEKLFF | TGTGCCAGCAGTTCACAGACAGGTTATAATGAAAAACTGTTTTTT
TRBJ1-2 | . | 14 | TRBV19 | few | CASSLKTGTYGYTF | TGTGCCAGTAGTTTAAAGACAGGAACCTATGGCTACACCTTC
TRBJ2-2 | TRBD2 | 16 | TRBV27 | few | CASSLSGTALVGELFF | TGTGCCAGCAGTTTAAGCGGGACCGCACTCGTTGGGGAGCTGTTTTTT
TRBJ2-1 | . | 12 | TRBV29-1 | few | CSVGSLAPNQFF | TGCAGCGTTGGATCCCTAGCGCCAAATCAGTTCTTC
TRBJ2-4 | . | 13 | TRBV28 | . | CASSFTGRDIQYF | TGTGCCAGCAGCTTCACAGGGAGAGACATTCAGTACTTC
TRBJ2-1 | TRBD2 | 16 | TRBV7-8 | few | CASSLVGAGGYNEQFF | TGTGCCAGCAGCTTAGTAGGAGCGGGGGGGTACAATGAGCAGTTCTTC
TRBJ2-3 | TRBD2 | 16 | TRBV28 | few | CASRDPSGRARDTQYF | TGTGCCAGCAGAGACCCTAGCGGGAGGGCCAGAGATACGCAGTATTTT
TRBJ1-1 | . | 13 | TRBV10-3 | . | CAITREMRTEAFF | TGTGCCATCACCCGGGAGATGCGCACTGAAGCTTTCTTT
TRBJ1-3 | . | 17 | TRBV27 | . | CASSFIARLVSGNTIYF | TGTGCCAGCAGTTTTATCGCTCGGCTAGTCTCCGGAAACACCATATATTTT
TRBJ2-1 | TRBD2 | 14 | TRBV7-2 | few | CASSLLAGVHEQFF | TGTGCCAGCAGCTTACTAGCGGGAGTTCATGAGCAGTTCTTC
TRBJ1-1 | . | 12 | TRBV5-1 | few | CASKGVNTEAFF | TGCGCCAGCAAGGGGGTGAACACTGAAGCTTTCTTT
TRBJ2-5 | TRBD2 | 15 | TRBV28 | . | CASSLGAGEVETQYF | TGTGCCAGCAGCCTAGGGGCGGGAGAAGTAGAGACCCAGTACTTC
TRBJ2-4 | . | 15 | TRBV4-1 | . | CASSHLNQGVNIQYF | TGCGCCAGCAGCCACCTAAATCAAGGGGTAAACATTCAGTACTTC
TRBJ2-1 | . | 12 | TRBV29-1 | . | CSAKARIPEQFF | TGCAGCGCCAAAGCGAGGATTCCTGAGCAGTTCTTC
TRBJ1-6 | TRBD1 | 14 | TRBV7-9 | . | CASSSGQVVSPLHF | TGTGCCAGCAGCTCCGGACAGGTCGTTTCACCCCTCCACTTT
TRBJ2-7 | TRBD2 | 14 | TRBV10-3 | . | CAISGGASGHEQYF | TGTGCCATCAGTGGTGGGGCTAGCGGACACGAGCAGTACTTC
TRBJ2-4 | . | 13 | TRBV7-2 | few | CASSLERVTIQYF | TGTGCCAGCAGCTTAGAGCGGGTCACCATTCAGTACTTC
TRBJ1-1 | . | 13 | TRBV5-6 | . | CASGLDRNSEAFF | TGTGCCAGCGGACTCGACCGTAATTCTGAAGCTTTCTTT
TRBJ1-2 | TRBD1 | 15 | TRBV4-2 | . | CASSQGTGSNYGYTF | TGTGCCAGCAGCCAAGGGACAGGATCTAACTATGGCTACACCTTC
TRBJ1-2 | . | 11 | TRBV6-1 | . | CASRQAHGYTF | TGTGCCAGCAGACAGGCACATGGCTACACCTTC
TRBJ2-1 | . | 15 | TRBV7-2 | . | CASSKGQGRYNEQFF | TGTGCCAGCAGCAAAGGCCAGGGTAGATACAATGAGCAGTTCTTC
TRBJ1-1 | TRBD1 | 17 | TRBV28 | . | CASSLWVSGTVNTEAFF | TGTGCCAGCAGTTTATGGGTATCAGGGACAGTGAACACTGAAGCTTTCTTT
TRBJ2-2 | . | 16 | TRBV6-1 | . | CASSEAQGRVTGELFF | TGTGCCAGCAGTGAAGCGCAGGGGCGCGTCACCGGGGAGCTGTTTTTT
TRBJ1-5 | . | 15 | TRBV7-2 | . | CASSFQGNSNQPQHF | TGTGCCAGCAGCTTCCAGGGTAATAGCAATCAGCCCCAGCATTTT
TRBJ1-4 | . | 13 | TRBV6-5 | . | CASSPDSPEKLFF | TGTGCCAGCAGCCCGGACAGCCCTGAAAAACTGTTTTTT
TRBJ1-2 | . | 14 | TRBV10-3 | . | CAISESWDTYGYTF | TGTGCCATCAGTGAGTCTTGGGACACCTATGGCTACACCTTC
TRBJ2-7 | TRBD1 | 12 | TRBV6-6 | few | CASSYTGGEQYF | TGTGCCAGCAGTTACACAGGGGGCGAGCAGTACTTC
TRBJ1-1 | . | 14 | TRBV30 | few | CAFWTRERVGEAFF | TGTGCCTTTTGGACCAGGGAAAGGGTTGGTGAAGCTTTCTTT
TRBJ1-2 | . | 14 | TRBV9 | . | CASSPTGSNYGYTF | TGTGCCAGCAGCCCTACAGGGTCTAACTATGGCTACACCTTC
TRBJ2-2 | TRBD2 | 15 | TRBV19 | . | CATKPGLAGTGELFF | TGTGCCACAAAACCGGGACTAGCGGGGACCGGGGAGCTGTTTTTT
TRBJ2-5 | TRBD1 | 16 | TRBV7-2 | . | CASRRGQGAVFETQYF | TGTGCCAGCAGGCGCGGACAGGGGGCGGTTTTCGAGACCCAGTACTTC
TRBJ1-1 | . | 14 | TRBV29-1 | few | CSVEVGRVNTEAFF | TGCAGCGTTGAAGTTGGCCGGGTGAACACTGAAGCTTTCTTT
TRBJ1-1 | . | 13 | TRBV30 | . | CAWSVMANTEAFF | TGTGCCTGGAGTGTAATGGCGAACACTGAAGCTTTCTTT
TRBJ2-5 | TRBD2 | 14 | TRBV7-3 | . | CASSFGGDSRTQYF | TGTGCCAGCAGCTTTGGGGGGGACTCTCGGACCCAGTACTTC
TRBJ2-1 | . | 12 | TRBV27 | . | CASKEPNNEQFF | TGTGCCAGCAAAGAGCCAAACAATGAGCAGTTCTTC
TRBJ2-7 | TRBD1 | 14 | TRBV10-2 | . | CASKVTGGSYEQYF | TGCGCCAGCAAAGTGACAGGGGGTTCCTACGAGCAGTACTTC